This T cell receptor beta chain was recorded in a study of cytomegalovirus exposure and HLA in healthy donors. Points from the study as a whole: One variant, a missense change in DCLRE1C, was linked in a later analysis to TCR beta V- and J-gene trimming. In most subjects, TCR beta sequences reportedly gave accurate predictions of HLA-A and HLA-B alleles. In an earlier analysis, about 90% or about 30%: the productive usage of most TCR beta V segments. Rarity held for most TCR sequences, but there were some public TCRs that occurred in many donors.

PCR used 60 Vbeta primers and 13 Jbeta primers. The assay was immunoSEQ multiplex PCR, and TCRdb's table has in-frame clones only and misses some. The repertoire has 130,000 to 150,000 clones, 76% of them found once; the top ten carry approximately 4%. Worth noting for this clone: Its antigen remains unidentified.

Germline CDR1 is MDHEN and CDR2 is SYDVKM. After removal of 6 bases from V and 5 bases from J, the junction contained 5 bases not matched to a gene. The CDR3 has 14 residues. Sequenced material: PBMCs. V is TRBV28 and J is TRBJ1-4, with 8 bases matching TRBD1. The sequence was collected from a man aged 18 to 35 in good health and CMV-seronegative. DNA for the CDR3: TGTGCCAGCAGCGCAGGGGGCAGGAATGAAAAACTGTTTTTT. The encoded protein is CASSAGGRNEKLFF. Looking up the rest from reference TRBV28 and TRBJ1-4 gives the full variable domain: DVKVTQSSRYLVKRTGEKVFLECVQDMDHENMFWYRQDPGLGLRLIYFSYDVKMKEKGDIPEGYSVSREKKERFSLILESASTNQTSMYLCASSAGGRNEKLFFGSGTQLSVL.